This T cell receptor beta chain was sequenced during a study of graft-versus-host responses after intestinal transplantation. Study-wide background: Uniformly, recipients were administered anti-thymocyte globulin induction with subsequent tacrolimus and steroids for about 3 years. Findings of the study overall: The presence of high graft-versus-host to host-versus-graft clonal ratios in allografts characterized patients with graft-donor T cell macrochimerism. The study associated peak circulating GvH clone levels with early post-transplant HvG declines. In recipient marrow, GvH clones were found, and some appeared first in ileum or blood.

Note on this clone: Antigen: not known.

Germline CDR1 MNHEY, CDR2 SMNVEV (reference sequence). The CDR3 runs 15 residues. The ends were cut back, 1 base at V and 4 bases at J, with 11 bases in the middle. Only in-frame clones appear in the TCRdb table, and some are missing; sequencing was by immunoSEQ multiplex PCR. This table has some 82,000 clones, around nine tenths appearing once. The chain couples TRBV27 to TRBJ1-5, with D perhaps matching TRBD1 (5 bases). The receptor was isolated from a human donor who was the organ donor for an intestinal transplant. The sequencing here drew on unstimulated CD8+ T cells sorted from spleen or lymph node cells, taken before transplant. The CDR3 protein is CASSLFRGPNQPQHF. DNA for the CDR3: TGTGCCAGCAGTTTATTCCGGGGCCCAAATCAGCCCCAGCATTTT.